Listed below are T cell receptor beta chains from one sample, sequenced in a study of OX40 agonist ivuxolimab in advanced cancers. Sequencing used immunoSEQ multiplex PCR; TCRdb keeps in-frame clones, though not all of them. The profile shows around 50,000 clones, over 75% of them singletons. Sequencing used CD4+ or CD8+ T cells sorted from blood, obtained in a trial of the OX40 agonist ivuxolimab. All receptors derive from an adult with an advanced solid tumor such as melanoma, head and neck, liver or kidney cancer. CDR3s include the opening cysteine and the closing phenylalanine or tryptophan. A D gene is named only where the DNA matches it firmly. A row's size may be missing; if present it is once, few, many or a size class.

clone_size,v_call,d_call,j_call,cdr3_nt,cdr3_aa
-,TRBV6-1,-,TRBJ2-7,TGTGCCAGCAGTGAAATACAGGGAGTCTACGAGCAGTACTTC,CASSEIQGVYEQYF
-,TRBV11-3,-,TRBJ1-3,TGTGCCAGCAGCGCCGACTCAAGGAACACCATATATTTT,CASSADSRNTIYF
-,TRBV5-4,-,TRBJ2-3,TGTGCCAGCAGCGGGAGCACAGATACGCAGTATTTT,CASSGSTDTQYF
-,TRBV7-7,TRBD1,TRBJ2-7,TGTGCTAGCAGCGCCGGACAGGGGGTCTCCTACGAGCAGTACTTC,CASSAGQGVSYEQYF
-,TRBV13,TRBD1,TRBJ2-1,TGTGCCAGCAGCTTAGAACTGGGTGACAGGGTTAACAATGAGCAGTTCTTC,CASSLELGDRVNNEQFF
-,TRBV5-4,-,TRBJ1-2,TGTGCCAGCAGCTTGGAGGCAGGTCCTAGTGGCTACACCTTC,CASSLEAGPSGYTF
-,TRBV6-6,-,TRBJ2-2,TGTGCCAGCTTCTTTTTTGGGGACACCGGGGAGCTGTTTTTT,CASFFFGDTGELFF
-,TRBV5-4,-,TRBJ1-1,TGTGCCAGCAGCTACGAGGTAGTGAGGAACACTGAAGCTTTCTTT,CASSYEVVRNTEAFF
-,TRBV5-1,TRBD2,TRBJ2-2,TGCGCCAGCAGCTTAGGAGCGGGAGTGGGAATCGGGGAGCTGTTTTTT,CASSLGAGVGIGELFF
once,TRBV15,-,TRBJ1-3,TGTGCCACCAGCAGAGATCTTAGTGGAAACACCATATATTTT,CATSRDLSGNTIYF
-,TRBV6-1,TRBD2,TRBJ2-1,TGTGCCAGCAGTGAATTGTTTAGCGGGACGTACAATGAGCAGTTCTTC,CASSELFSGTYNEQFF
-,TRBV2,-,TRBJ2-5,TGTGCCAGCAGTGATTTGTATCGGGGGGAGACCCAGTACTTC,CASSDLYRGETQYF
once,TRBV28,TRBD2,TRBJ2-3,TGTGCCAGCAGATGGAGCGGGAAAACAGATACGCAGTATTTT,CASRWSGKTDTQYF
-,TRBV27,-,TRBJ1-4,TGTGCCAGCAGTTACGGGGGGAAATATGAAAAACTGTTTTTT,CASSYGGKYEKLFF
-,TRBV20-1,-,TRBJ1-2,TGCAGTGCCGAAGCGTACTATGGCTACACCTTC,CSAEAYYGYTF
few,TRBV9,-,TRBJ1-1,TGTGCCAGCAGCACTCGGGACTTTACGAAAGCTTTCTTT,CASSTRDFTKAFF
-,TRBV11-3,-,TRBJ2-5,TGTGCCAGCAGCTCAGTCGGGGAGGGGGCCCAGTACTTC,CASSSVGEGAQYF
-,TRBV27,-,TRBJ2-7,TGTGCCAGCAGTTCGGTTGGGCTAGCGATGTACGAGCAGTACTTC,CASSSVGLAMYEQYF
-,TRBV13,-,TRBJ1-1,TGTGCCAGCAGCCCTCGATTCGGGGGCGCATCGGTGAACACTGAAGCTTTCTTT,CASSPRFGGASVNTEAFF
few,TRBV7-9,-,TRBJ2-2,TGTGCCAGCAGGCCAGGGCAGGGAGGAACCGGGGAGCTGTTTTTT,CASRPGQGGTGELFF
-,TRBV7-8,-,TRBJ2-7,TGTGCCAGCAGCTTAACCGGGAGAAGCCTCACCTCAGGCTACGAGCAGTACTTC,CASSLTGRSLTSGYEQYF
-,TRBV9,-,TRBJ2-5,TGTGCCAGCAGCGCCGGGACTCTGGCCCAAGAGACCCAGTACTTC,CASSAGTLAQETQYF
-,TRBV6-1,-,TRBJ2-5,TGTGCCAGCAGTCTAGGCCCAAACGGGGAGACCCAGTACTTC,CASSLGPNGETQYF
-,TRBV19,TRBD1,TRBJ2-7,TGTGCCAGTAGTATCAGCGGATCCGGGACAGGGAGATACGAGCAGTACTTC,CASSISGSGTGRYEQYF
-,TRBV6-5,TRBD2,TRBJ2-5,TGTGCCAGCCGGCGGGCGGGAGGGCCCCGCGAGACCCAGTACTTC,CASRRAGGPRETQYF
-,TRBV18,TRBD1,TRBJ1-5,TGTGCCAGCTCACCACCGCATACAGGGGGTAATCAGCCCCAGCATTTT,CASSPPHTGGNQPQHF
-,TRBV19,-,TRBJ1-3,TGTGCCAGTAGCTCCCAAGGATCTGGAAACACCATATATTTT,CASSSQGSGNTIYF
-,TRBV11-2,TRBD2,TRBJ2-1,TGTGCCAGCAGCTTAGGACTAGCGGGAACCATCTACAATGAGCAGTTCTTC,CASSLGLAGTIYNEQFF
-,TRBV5-6,-,TRBJ1-2,TGTGCCAGCAGCTTGTCGAGGGGGACCCACTATGGCTACACCTTC,CASSLSRGTHYGYTF
-,TRBV14,-,TRBJ2-7,TGTGCCAGCAGCCGAGACGAGCAGTACTTC,CASSRDEQYF
-,TRBV6-5,-,TRBJ2-1,TGTGCCAGCAGTACAGGACATGAGCAGTTCTTC,CASSTGHEQFF
-,TRBV18,TRBD2,TRBJ2-1,TGTGCCAGCTCACCGACTAGCGGAACCTACAATGAGCAGTTCTTC,CASSPTSGTYNEQFF
once,TRBV18,-,TRBJ1-1,TGTGCCAGCTCACCAACAGGTTCATCGAACACTGAAGCTTTCTTT,CASSPTGSSNTEAFF
-,TRBV4-2,TRBD2,TRBJ2-5,TGTGCCAGCAGACCGGGACTAGCGGGAACCCAAGAGACCCAGTACTTC,CASRPGLAGTQETQYF
few,TRBV5-1,-,TRBJ2-3,TGCGCCAGCAGCTTGGAGGACGGTGGGGCAGATACGCAGTATTTT,CASSLEDGGADTQYF